Following are 9 T cell receptor beta chains from one sample sequenced in a study of blood T cell repertoires in COVID-19. Assay used: immunoSEQ multiplex PCR; TCRdb lists only in-frame clones, some missing. Of 200,000 to 250,000 clones in the sample, 88% were seen once. Sequencing was carried out using peripheral blood. The receptors originated from a woman aged 60-75 years with acute or convalescent COVID-19.

As DNA, the CDR3 is TGCAGCGTTGCCCTGGCGGGTCTCTATGGCTACACCTTC. This gives the protein CSVALAGLYGYTF. The chain carries TRBV29-1 and TRBJ1-2, with D uncertain. The CDR3 extends over 13 amino acids. Trimming cost V 4 bases and J 4 bases, with 13 bases left between them. CDR1 is SQVTM and CDR2 is ANQGSEA in the germline V gene.

This chain links TRBV18 with TRBJ2-7, with TRBD2 matching over 7 bases. Germline V gene lookup returns CDR1 KGHSH and CDR2 LQKENI. Trimming took 1 base from V and 6 from J; bases not matched to a gene: 3. This CDR3 comprises 13 residues. This chain's CDR3 is CASSPLGGSEQYF. The CDR3 coding sequence is TGTGCCAGCTCACCACTGGGGGGGTCCGAGCAGTACTTC. Full variable domain (remainder filled in from reference TRBV18 and TRBJ2-7): NAGVMQNPRHLVRRRGQEARLRCSPMKGHSHVYWYRQLPEEGLKFMVYLQKENIIDESGMPKERFSAEFPKEGPSILRIQQVVRGDSAAYFCASSPLGGSEQYFGPGTRLTVT.

The chain couples TRBV4-3 to TRBJ2-7, with TRBD1 matching 7 bases. The CDR3 covers 15 residues. Germline-derived CDR1 and CDR2 are LGHNA and YSLEER. The ends lost 0 bases at V and 2 bases at J; junction bases unmatched: 4. CDR3 sequence: CASSQETGRPYEQYF. The CDR3 DNA follows: TGCGCCAGCAGCCAAGAGACAGGGCGACCCTACGAGCAGTACTTC.

The DNA of the CDR3 is TGTGCCGGTGCCGGGGTGAACACTGAAGCTTTCTTT. Amino acids: CAGAGVNTEAFF. The rearrangement uses TRBV30 and TRBJ1-1, with D unclear. V lost 8 bases and J 0 bases, leaving 10 bases between the germline ends. CDR3 length equals 12 residues. Germline lookup yields CDR1 GTSNPN and CDR2 SVGIG (reference sequence).

This chain joins TRBV18 and TRBJ2-1; 8 nucleotides match TRBD1. This CDR3 is built from 15 residues. The germline V gene encodes CDR1 KGHSH and CDR2 LQKENI. Trimming cost V 5 bases and J 4 bases; bases outside gene matches: 7. The CDR3 spells CASSGGQARYNEQFF. CDR3 DNA: TGTGCCAGCTCAGGGGGACAGGCGAGATACAATGAGCAGTTCTTC.

This chain joins TRBV6-1 and TRBJ2-3, with D perhaps matching TRBD1 (5 bases). The CDR3 is 14 residues long. Per the germline V gene, CDR1 is MNHNS and CDR2 is SASEGT. The V end lost 2 bases, the J end lost 4 bases, and 10 bases lay between the germline ends. The CDR3 coding sequence is TGTGCCAGCAGTGAACAGGGAAAATCAGATACGCAGTATTTT. The encoded protein is CASSEQGKSDTQYF.

V and J are TRBV30 and TRBJ2-5; a possible D gene is TRBD2 (6 bases). Germline V CDR1 and CDR2: GTSNPN, SVGIG (reference sequence). Trimming took 6 bases from V and 5 from J, leaving 25 bases between them. The CDR3 is 16 amino acids. This CDR3 reads CACRWRRRGKWETQYF. In DNA, the CDR3 is TGTGCCTGCCGATGGAGAAGGAGGGGAAAATGGGAGACCCAGTACTTC.

This clone showed up just once. The rearrangement uses TRBV9 and TRBJ2-5, with TRBD2 identical over 12 bases. J was trimmed by 0 bases and V by 4 bases; bases with no gene match: 16. This CDR3 is built from 20 residues. The germline gives CDR1 SGDLS, CDR2 YYNGEE. The CDR3 reads CASSISLAGGPATYQETQYF. For the CDR3, the DNA is TGTGCCAGCAGCATATCACTAGCGGGGGGCCCGGCCACGTACCAAGAGACCCAGTACTTC. The whole variable domain, remainder taken from reference TRBV9 and TRBJ2-5, is DSGVTQTPKHLITATGQRVTLRCSPRSGDLSVYWYQQSLDQGLQFLIQYYNGEERAKGNILERFSAQQFPDLHSELNLSSLELGDSALYFCASSISLAGGPATYQETQYFGPGTRLLVL.

The CDR3, as DNA: TGTGCCAGCAGGAGACAGGGGGCTTACGAGCAGTACTTC. Protein sequence: CASRRQGAYEQYF. The chain recombines TRBV3-1 (or the pseudogene TRBV3-2) with TRBJ2-7; the match to TRBD1 covers 10 bases. The CDR3 contains 13 residues. Trimming took 6 bases from V and 4 from J; bases not matched to a gene: 3. Germline V lookup: CDR1 LGHDT, CDR2 YNNKEL (reference sequence).